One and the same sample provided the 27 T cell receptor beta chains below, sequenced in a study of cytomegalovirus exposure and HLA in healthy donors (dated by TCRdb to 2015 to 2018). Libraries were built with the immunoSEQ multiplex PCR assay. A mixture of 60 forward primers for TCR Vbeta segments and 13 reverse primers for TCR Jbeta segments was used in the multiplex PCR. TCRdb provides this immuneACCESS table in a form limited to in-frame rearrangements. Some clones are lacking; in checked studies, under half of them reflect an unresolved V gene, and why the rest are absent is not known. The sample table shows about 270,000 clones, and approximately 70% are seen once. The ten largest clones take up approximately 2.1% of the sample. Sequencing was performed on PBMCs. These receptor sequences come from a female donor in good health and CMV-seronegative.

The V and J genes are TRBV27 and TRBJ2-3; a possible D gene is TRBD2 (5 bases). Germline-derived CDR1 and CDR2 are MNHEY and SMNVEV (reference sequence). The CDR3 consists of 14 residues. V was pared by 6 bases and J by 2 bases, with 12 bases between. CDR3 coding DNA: TGTGCCAGCAGGGCAAGAGGGCACACAGATACGCAGTATTTT. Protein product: CASRARGHTDTQYF.

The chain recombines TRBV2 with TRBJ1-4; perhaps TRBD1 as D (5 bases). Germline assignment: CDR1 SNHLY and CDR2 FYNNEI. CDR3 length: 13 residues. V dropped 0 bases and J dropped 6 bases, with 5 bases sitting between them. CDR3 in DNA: TGTGCCAGCAGTGAAGCCAGGGATGAAAAACTGTTTTTT. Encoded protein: CASSEARDEKLFF.

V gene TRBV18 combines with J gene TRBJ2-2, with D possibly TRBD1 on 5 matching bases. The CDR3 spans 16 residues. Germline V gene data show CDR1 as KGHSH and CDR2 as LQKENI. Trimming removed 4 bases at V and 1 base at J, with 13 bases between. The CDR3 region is CASSHSQGLNTGELFF. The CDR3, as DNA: TGTGCCAGCTCACATAGTCAGGGTTTGAACACCGGGGAGCTGTTTTTT.

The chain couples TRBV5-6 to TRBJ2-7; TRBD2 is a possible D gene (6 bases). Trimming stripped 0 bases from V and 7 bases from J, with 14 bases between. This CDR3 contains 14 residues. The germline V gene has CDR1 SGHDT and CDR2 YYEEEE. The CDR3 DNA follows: TGTGCCAGCAGCTTGGTGGAGGGTTGGAGGGAGCAGTACTTC. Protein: CASSLVEGWREQYF.

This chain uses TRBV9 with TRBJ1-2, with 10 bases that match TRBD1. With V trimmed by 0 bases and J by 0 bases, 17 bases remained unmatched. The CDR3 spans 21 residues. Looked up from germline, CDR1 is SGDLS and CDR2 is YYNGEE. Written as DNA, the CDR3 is TGTGCCAGCAGCGTAGATAAGAGGAAGGGGGGACAGGGGTCGGCTAACTATGGCTACACCTTC. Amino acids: CASSVDKRKGGQGSANYGYTF. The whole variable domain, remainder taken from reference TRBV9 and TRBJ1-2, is DSGVTQTPKHLITATGQRVTLRCSPRSGDLSVYWYQQSLDQGLQFLIQYYNGEERAKGNILERFSAQQFPDLHSELNLSSLELGDSALYFCASSVDKRKGGQGSANYGYTFGSGTRLTVV.

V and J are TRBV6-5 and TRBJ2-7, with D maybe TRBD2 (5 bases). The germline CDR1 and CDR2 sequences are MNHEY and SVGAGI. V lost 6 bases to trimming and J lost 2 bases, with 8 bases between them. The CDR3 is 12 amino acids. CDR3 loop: CASSGITYEQYF. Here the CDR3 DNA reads TGTGCCAGCAGCGGGATTACCTACGAGCAGTACTTC.

In nucleotides, the CDR3 is TGTGTGGACAACAATCAGCCCCAGCATTTT. It codes for CVDNNQPQHF. The chain recombines TRBV6-4 with TRBJ1-5; D perhaps matches TRBD1 (5 bases). The CDR3 runs 10 residues. Germline V gene sequence: CDR1 MRHNA, CDR2 SNTAGT.

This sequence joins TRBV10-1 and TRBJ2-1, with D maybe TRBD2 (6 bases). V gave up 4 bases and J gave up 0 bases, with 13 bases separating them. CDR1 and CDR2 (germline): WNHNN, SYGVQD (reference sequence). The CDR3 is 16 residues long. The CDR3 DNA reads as TGCGCCAGCAGTGGTGGAGCGGGTAGCTCCTACAATGAGCAGTTCTTC. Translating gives CASSGGAGSSYNEQFF.

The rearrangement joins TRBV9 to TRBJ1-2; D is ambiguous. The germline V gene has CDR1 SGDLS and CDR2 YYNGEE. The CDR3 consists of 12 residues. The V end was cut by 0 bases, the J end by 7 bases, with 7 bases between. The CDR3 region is CASSVARVGYTF. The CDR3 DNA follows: TGTGCCAGCAGCGTAGCGAGGGTTGGCTACACCTTC.

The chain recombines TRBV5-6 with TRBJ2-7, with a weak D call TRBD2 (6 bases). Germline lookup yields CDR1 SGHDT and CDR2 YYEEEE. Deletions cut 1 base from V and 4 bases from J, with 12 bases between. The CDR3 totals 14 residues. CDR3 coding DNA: TGTGCCAGCAGCTTGAGTGGGAGGCTTTACGAGCAGTACTTC. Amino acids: CASSLSGRLYEQYF.

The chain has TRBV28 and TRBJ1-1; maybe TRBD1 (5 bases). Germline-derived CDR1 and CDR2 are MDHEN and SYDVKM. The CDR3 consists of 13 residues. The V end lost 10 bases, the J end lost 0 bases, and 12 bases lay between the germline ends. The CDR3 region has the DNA TGTGCCACCAGGGAGGGATTGAACACTGAAGCTTTCTTT. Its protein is CATREGLNTEAFF.

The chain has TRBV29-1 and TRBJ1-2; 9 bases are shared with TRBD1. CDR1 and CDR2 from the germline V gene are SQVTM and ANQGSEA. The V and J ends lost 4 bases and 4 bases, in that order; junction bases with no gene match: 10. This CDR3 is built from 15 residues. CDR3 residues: CSVGSGTGTIYGYTF. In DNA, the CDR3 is TGCAGCGTTGGATCCGGGACAGGGACAATCTATGGCTACACCTTC.

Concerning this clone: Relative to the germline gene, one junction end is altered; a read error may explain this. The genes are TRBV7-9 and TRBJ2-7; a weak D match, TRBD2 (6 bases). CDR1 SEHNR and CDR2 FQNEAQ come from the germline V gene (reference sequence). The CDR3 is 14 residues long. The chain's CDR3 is CSSSGGDAAYEQYF. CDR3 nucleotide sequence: TGTTCCAGCAGCGGAGGGGACGCAGCCTACGAGCAGTACTTC.

The CDR3 DNA follows: TGCGCCAGCAGCCCTACAGCCGAAGAGACCCAGTACTTC. Its protein product is CASSPTAEETQYF. V gene TRBV5-1 combines with J gene TRBJ2-5; D not resolved. V dropped 4 bases and J dropped 3 bases, with 10 bases sitting between them. CDR3 length equals 13 residues. CDR1 and CDR2 from the germline V gene are SGHRS and YFSETQ.

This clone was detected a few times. The CDR3 nucleotides are TGTGCCAGCAGGGCTAATCAGCCCCAGCATTTT. The encoded protein is CASRANQPQHF. The chain recombines TRBV6-6 with TRBJ1-5; D is unresolved. The CDR3 runs to 11 residues. Germline CDR1 and CDR2: MNHNY and SVGAGI (reference sequence). Trimming left V 6 bases short and J 4 bases short, with 4 bases between.

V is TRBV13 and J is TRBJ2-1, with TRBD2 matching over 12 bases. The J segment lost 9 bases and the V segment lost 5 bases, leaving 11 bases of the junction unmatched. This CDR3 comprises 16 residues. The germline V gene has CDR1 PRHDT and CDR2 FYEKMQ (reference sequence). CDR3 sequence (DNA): TGTGCCAGCAGCCCCACCGGACTAGCGGGACGGGGTGAGCAGTTCTTC. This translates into CASSPTGLAGRGEQFF.

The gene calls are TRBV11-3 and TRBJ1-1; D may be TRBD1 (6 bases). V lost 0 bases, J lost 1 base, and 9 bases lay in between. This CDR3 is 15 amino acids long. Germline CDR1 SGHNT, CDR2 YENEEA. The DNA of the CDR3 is TGTGCCAGCAGCTTAGATGGGGACAAGAACACTGAAGCTTTCTTT. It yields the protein CASSLDGDKNTEAFF.

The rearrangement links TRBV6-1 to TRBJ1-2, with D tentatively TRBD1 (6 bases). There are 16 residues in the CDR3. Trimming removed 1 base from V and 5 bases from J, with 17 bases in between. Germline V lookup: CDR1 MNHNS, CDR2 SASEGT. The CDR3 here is CASSEGLGQSIYGYTF. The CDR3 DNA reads TGTGCCAGCAGTGAAGGGCTCGGACAGTCCATTTATGGCTACACCTTC.

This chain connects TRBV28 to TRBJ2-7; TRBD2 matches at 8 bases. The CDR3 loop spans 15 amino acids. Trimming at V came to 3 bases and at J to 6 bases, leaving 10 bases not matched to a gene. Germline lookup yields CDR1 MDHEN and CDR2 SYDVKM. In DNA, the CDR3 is TGTGCCAGCAGTTTGGTAGCGGGGCACTCGGGCGAGCAGTACTTC. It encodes CASSLVAGHSGEQYF. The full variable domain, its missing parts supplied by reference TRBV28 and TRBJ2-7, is DVKVTQSSRYLVKRTGEKVFLECVQDMDHENMFWYRQDPGLGLRLIYFSYDVKMKEKGDIPEGYSVSREKKERFSLILESASTNQTSMYLCASSLVAGHSGEQYFGPGTRLTVT.

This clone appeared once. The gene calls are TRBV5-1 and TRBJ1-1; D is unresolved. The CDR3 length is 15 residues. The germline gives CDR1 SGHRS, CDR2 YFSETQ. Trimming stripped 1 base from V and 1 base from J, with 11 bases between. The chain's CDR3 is CASSLRAGGNTEAFF. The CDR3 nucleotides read TGCGCCAGCAGCTTGAGGGCTGGAGGGAACACTGAAGCTTTCTTT. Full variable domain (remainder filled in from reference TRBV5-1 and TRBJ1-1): KAGVTQTPRYLIKTRGQQVTLSCSPISGHRSVSWYQQTPGQGLQFLFEYFSETQRNKGNFPGRFSGRQFSNSRSEMNVSTLELGDSALYLCASSLRAGGNTEAFFGQGTRLTVV.

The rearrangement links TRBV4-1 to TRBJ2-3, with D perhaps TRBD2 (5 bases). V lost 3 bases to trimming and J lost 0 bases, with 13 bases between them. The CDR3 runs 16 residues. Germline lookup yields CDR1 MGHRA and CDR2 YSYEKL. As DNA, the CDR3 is TGCGCCAGCAGCCACCCGAGCGGAGTAAGCACAGATACGCAGTATTTT. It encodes CASSHPSGVSTDTQYF.

As DNA, the CDR3 is TGTGCCAGCCCCCCCGACAGGGAACCTCCCTACGAGCAGTACTTC. It yields the protein CASPPDREPPYEQYF. The J gene is TRBJ2-7, the V gene TRBV7-9; 7 nucleotides line up with TRBD1. CDR1 and CDR2 from the germline V gene are SEHNR and FQNEAQ (reference sequence). This CDR3 contains 15 residues. V was pared by 8 bases and J by 2 bases, with 12 bases of the junction left unmatched.

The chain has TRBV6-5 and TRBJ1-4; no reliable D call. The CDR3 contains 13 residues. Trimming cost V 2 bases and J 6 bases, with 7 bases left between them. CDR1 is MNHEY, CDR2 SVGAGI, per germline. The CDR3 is CASSYGGDEKLFF. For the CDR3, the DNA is TGTGCCAGCAGTTACGGCGGTGATGAAAAACTGTTTTTT.

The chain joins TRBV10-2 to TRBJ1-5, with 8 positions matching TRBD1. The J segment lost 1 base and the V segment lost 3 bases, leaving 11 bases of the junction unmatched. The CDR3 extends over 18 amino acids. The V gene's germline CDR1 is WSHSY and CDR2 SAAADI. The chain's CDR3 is CASSESGQGAGSNQPQHF. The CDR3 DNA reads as TGCGCCAGCAGTGAATCGGGGCAGGGGGCGGGAAGCAATCAGCCCCAGCATTTT.

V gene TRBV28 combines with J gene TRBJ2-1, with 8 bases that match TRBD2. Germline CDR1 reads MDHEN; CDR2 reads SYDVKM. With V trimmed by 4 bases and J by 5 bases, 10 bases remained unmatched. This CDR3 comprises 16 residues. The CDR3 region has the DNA TGTGCCAGCAGTTCCCCAGGACAGCGGGGGAACAATGAGCAGTTCTTC. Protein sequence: CASSSPGQRGNNEQFF.

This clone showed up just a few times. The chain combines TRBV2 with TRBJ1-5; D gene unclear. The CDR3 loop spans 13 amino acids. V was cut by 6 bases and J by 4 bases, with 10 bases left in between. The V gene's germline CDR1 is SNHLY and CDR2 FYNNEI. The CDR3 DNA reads TGTGCCAGCAGCGACTGGGTAAATCAGCCCCAGCATTTT. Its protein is CASSDWVNQPQHF.

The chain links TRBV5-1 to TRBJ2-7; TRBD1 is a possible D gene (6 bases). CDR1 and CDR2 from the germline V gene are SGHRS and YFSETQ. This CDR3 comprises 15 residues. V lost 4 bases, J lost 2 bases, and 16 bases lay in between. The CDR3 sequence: CASSRTGWATYEQYF. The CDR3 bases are TGCGCCAGCAGCAGAACAGGGTGGGCCACCTACGAGCAGTACTTC.